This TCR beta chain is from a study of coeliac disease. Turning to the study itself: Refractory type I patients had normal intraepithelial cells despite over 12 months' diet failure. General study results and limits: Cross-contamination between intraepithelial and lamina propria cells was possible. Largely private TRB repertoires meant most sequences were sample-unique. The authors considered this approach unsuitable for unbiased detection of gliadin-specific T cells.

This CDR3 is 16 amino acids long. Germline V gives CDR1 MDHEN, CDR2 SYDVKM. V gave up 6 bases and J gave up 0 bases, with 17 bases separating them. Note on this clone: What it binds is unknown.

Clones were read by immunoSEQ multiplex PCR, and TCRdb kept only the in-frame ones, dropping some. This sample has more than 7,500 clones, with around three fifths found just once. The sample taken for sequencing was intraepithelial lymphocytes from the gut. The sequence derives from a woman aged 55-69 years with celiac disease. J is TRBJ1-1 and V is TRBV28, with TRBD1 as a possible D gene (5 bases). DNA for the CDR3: TGTGCCAGCAGGTGGGACGGGGGGGAGATGAACACTGAAGCTTTCTTT. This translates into CASRWDGGEMNTEAFF.